Listed below are T cell receptor beta chains from one sample, sequenced in a study of shared clonotypes between healthy human individuals. The method was immunoSEQ multiplex PCR; TCRdb's version includes in-frame clones alone and lacks a portion of them. This table has around 550,000 clones, around 96% appearing once. The specimen sequenced was naive CD4+ T cells sorted from blood. These receptors were collected from a woman in her 30s in good health. The CDR3 runs from the conserved cysteine through the conserved F or W.

j_gene | v_gene | CDR3aa
TRBJ2-2 | TRBV5-1 | CASSLPYANTGELFF
TRBJ1-5 | TRBV28 | CAALPGMRIQPQHF
TRBJ2-4 | TRBV4-1 | CASSQDSERRAKNIQYF
TRBJ1-4 | TRBV19 | CASSMNYQEKLFF
TRBJ1-1 | TRBV5-4 | CASRGGSTEAFF
TRBJ2-7 | TRBV19 | CASRKSLAVYEQYF
TRBJ2-7 | TRBV6-1 | CASSETDGASYEQYF
TRBJ1-1 | TRBV7-2 | CASSLHSGTQAEAFF
TRBJ2-7 | TRBV7-9 | CASSSKWQLTGLGEQYF
TRBJ1-5 | TRBV5-6 | CASSWDSTQPQHF
TRBJ2-3 | TRBV30 | CAWSASRSTDTQYF
TRBJ2-3 | TRBV12-5 | CASGLGQGATDTQYF
TRBJ2-5 | TRBV28 | CASSFFLGRETQYF
TRBJ2-1 | TRBV7-6 | CASSLVGGLAALQGQFF
TRBJ2-1 | TRBV6-5 | CRRRKFNEQFF
TRBJ2-5 | TRBV29-1 | CSVVEAVLETQYF
TRBJ2-7 | TRBV28 | CASSSKPSSYEQYF
TRBJ2-1 | TRBV2 | CASSRDRGNEQFF
TRBJ2-6 | TRBV19 | CASSLGRSGANVLTF
TRBJ1-1 | TRBV2 | CASGSKGTEAFF
TRBJ2-7 | TRBV6-1 | CASSNPGLTELEQYF
TRBJ2-1 | TRBV6-5 | CASSTSNYNEQFF
TRBJ2-1 | TRBV15 | CATSRNKRGSSYNEQFF
TRBJ2-1 | TRBV20-1 | CSAGRNNEQFF
TRBJ1-3 | TRBV7-9 | CASSLAGAGNTIYF
TRBJ1-2 | TRBV6-5 | CASSSPGALDGYTF
TRBJ1-2 | TRBV5-1 | CASSSSEGAGGYTF
TRBJ2-7 | TRBV4-1 | CASSQGTFDRGYEQYF
TRBJ1-5 | TRBV19 | CASSRLQENQPQHF
TRBJ1-3 | TRBV4-1 | CASSPLGAFSGNTIYF
TRBJ1-2 | TRBV6-5 | CATIKGGLERGYTF
TRBJ1-2 | TRBV5-8 | CASVDRQRDYGYTF
TRBJ2-2 | TRBV7-9 | CASSIRDLSNTGELFF
TRBJ2-6 | TRBV27 | CASSTLAGISGANVLTF
TRBJ2-1 | TRBV28 | CASSLRQGTYNEQFF
TRBJ2-5 | TRBV7-2 | CASSTRTGPIIAQYF